The rows below give T cell receptor beta chains drawn from one sample of a study of T cell repertoires in cytomegalovirus infection. TCRdb analysed the reads with MiXCR anew, one entry per CDR3 protein. The sample has around 140,000 distinct CDR3 sequences, 30% to 40% seen once. Antigens of these TCRs are unknown. The specimen comprised CD8+ T cells from cultured PBMCs, sampled from culture after CMV antigen stimulation. These receptors all come from a human donor in good health (CMV status not recorded). Some clones in this sample may be carry-over from other donors' samples. Both conserved end residues are part of each CDR3. The D gene is left open where the match is weak. Clone sizes are given selectively: once, few, many, or a class where the clone is expanded.

v_call	j_call	d_call	clone_size	cdr3_nt	cdr3_aa
TRBV6-6	TRBJ1-2	NA	NA	TGTGCCAGCGACACGGGACACGGATATTATAACTATGGCTACACCTTC	CASDTGHGYYNYGYTF
TRBV7-8	TRBJ2-2	TRBD1	NA	TGTGCCAGCAGCGAAAGGACAGGCTACACCGGGGAGCTGTTTTTT	CASSERTGYTGELFF
TRBV7-8	TRBJ2-7	NA	NA	TGTGCCAGCAGCCCCAGGCAGGCGGGGGCAACCTACGAGCAGTACTTC	CASSPRQAGATYEQYF
TRBV28	TRBJ1-4	NA	NA	TGTGCCAGCAGTACCGGACAAGCAACTAATGAAAAACTGTTTTTT	CASSTGQATNEKLFF
TRBV6-6	TRBJ2-7	TRBD2	NA	TGTGCCAGCACCCTAAGGGGTTGGCTAGCGGGGCCCCCCTACGAGCAGTACTTC	CASTLRGWLAGPPYEQYF
TRBV7-6	TRBJ2-7	NA	NA	TGTGCCAGCAGCCCTAGCGAGGGGGACCGCGAGCAGTACTTC	CASSPSEGDREQYF
TRBV10-3	TRBJ1-1	NA	few	TGTGCCATCAGTCCCGGAAGGGAGGCTGAAGCTTTCTTT	CAISPGREAEAFF
TRBV6-5	TRBJ2-1	NA	few	TGTGCCAGCAGTTCGGACACCTGGGACGGCAAGCCGGTCGAGCAGTTCTTC	CASSSDTWDGKPVEQFF
TRBV28	TRBJ1-1	NA	NA	TGTGCCAGCATCGGTCACCCGGCGGCTTTCTTT	CASIGHPAAFF
TRBV15	TRBJ2-7	NA	NA	TGTGCCACCAGCACGGAGGGGGTGTCCTACGAGCAGTACTTC	CATSTEGVSYEQYF
TRBV5-4	TRBJ1-2	TRBD1	few	TGTGCCAGCAGCCAGTACACAGGGGACTCCTATGGCTACACCTTC	CASSQYTGDSYGYTF
TRBV27	TRBJ2-5	TRBD2	few	TGTGCCAGCAGTCAAATTAGCGGGGGAGTCTTAGAGACCCAGTACTTC	CASSQISGGVLETQYF
TRBV4-1	TRBJ2-5	TRBD1	NA	TGCGCCAGCAGCCAATTGACAGGGAAGGAAGGAGAGACCCAGTACTTC	CASSQLTGKEGETQYF
TRBV5-4	TRBJ1-1	NA	few	TGTGCCAGCAGCTTTCCGGGGCTTGAGGGGAACACTGAAGCTTTCTTT	CASSFPGLEGNTEAFF
TRBV20-1	TRBJ2-3	NA	NA	TGCAGTGCTAGAGATCGGAGCACAGATACGCAGTATTTT	CSARDRSTDTQYF
TRBV20-1	TRBJ1-5	NA	NA	TGCAGTGCTAGAGGGACTGATGATGGAGGAGATGGCAATCAGCCCCAGCATTTT	CSARGTDDGGDGNQPQHF
TRBV6-1	TRBJ1-3	NA	many	TGTGCCAGCAGAGGTGGGTTTCCTGGAAACACCATATATTTT	CASRGGFPGNTIYF
TRBV6-6	TRBJ1-1	NA	NA	TGTGCCAGCAGTTACTCGACGGACGGCACAATCTTT	CASSYSTDGTIF
TRBV5-6	TRBJ2-5	NA	few	TGTGCCAGCAGCTCCGGCTCCGGGGCGGGAGAGACCCAGTACTTC	CASSSGSGAGETQYF
TRBV11-2	TRBJ2-7	NA	NA	TGTGCCAGCAGCTTCGGGGGGCGCGACGAGCAGTACTTC	CASSFGGRDEQYF
TRBV7-2	TRBJ1-1	NA	few	TGTGCCAGCAGCTTAGATCAGCGGATGAACACTGAAGCTTTCTTT	CASSLDQRMNTEAFF
TRBV7-9	TRBJ2-1	NA	few	TGTGCCAGCAGCTGGGAGTACAATGAGCAGTTCTTC	CASSWEYNEQFF
TRBV3-1	TRBJ2-3	TRBD2	few	TGTGCCAGCAGCCACGGCGGGGGGGCTGGGGATACGCAGTATTTT	CASSHGGGAGDTQYF
TRBV7-8	TRBJ2-1	NA	many	TGTGCCAGCAGCCTAGATCGGGCTCCTAGCTCCTACAATGAGCAGTTCTTC	CASSLDRAPSSYNEQFF
TRBV29-1	TRBJ2-4	TRBD2	NA	TGCCGCGTTGAGGCGGCGGGGGGCATTCAGTACTTC	CRVEAAGGIQYF
TRBV30	TRBJ1-1	NA	NA	TGTGCCTGGAGTACATATACAGGGAGGACTGAAGCTTTCTTT	CAWSTYTGRTEAFF
TRBV27	TRBJ2-3	NA	NA	TGTGCCAGCAGTTTTTTAGAAGATACGCAGTATTTT	CASSFLEDTQYF
TRBV6-1	TRBJ2-3	TRBD1	many	TGTGCCAGCACCTCAGGACAGGGCACAGATACGCAGTATTTT	CASTSGQGTDTQYF
TRBV9	TRBJ2-1	TRBD2	NA	TGTGCCAGCAGCGTAGCCGAGCGGGGGGGCTCGAGCTCCTACAATGAGCAGTTCTTC	CASSVAERGGSSSYNEQFF
TRBV20-1	TRBJ2-5	TRBD1	NA	TGCAGTGGGACAGGGGAAGAGACCCAGTACTTC	CSGTGEETQYF
TRBV11-2	TRBJ2-7	NA	NA	TGTGCCAGCAGCTTAGAATCTTCTTACGAGCAGTACTTC	CASSLESSYEQYF
TRBV7-8	TRBJ2-7	TRBD1	many	TGTGCCAGCAGCCCCGGCACAGGGACAGGGGAGGAGCAGTACTTC	CASSPGTGTGEEQYF
TRBV25-1	TRBJ1-4	NA	NA	TGTGCCAGCAGTGAATTCGACCCCTTACTGGGGGAAAAACTGTTTTTT	CASSEFDPLLGEKLFF
TRBV20-1	TRBJ1-3	NA	few	TGCAGTGCTTCCTGGGGGAACACCATATATTTT	CSASWGNTIYF
TRBV2	TRBJ2-7	NA	NA	TGTGCCAGCAGTGAAGTCGTTGACAGCAAGCTAGGCGAGCAGTACTTC	CASSEVVDSKLGEQYF
TRBV19	TRBJ2-1	NA	few	TGTGCCAGTAGTATGGTTACAAACTCCTACAATGAGCAGTTCTTC	CASSMVTNSYNEQFF
TRBV28	TRBJ1-1	NA	many	TGTGCCAGCAGTTCAGATCGGTTACACAATCCTCGGGGCACTGAAGCTTTCTTT	CASSSDRLHNPRGTEAFF
TRBV11-2	TRBJ2-6	NA	many	TGTGCCAGCCTGCTGGGGGGCCTGAAGGGTTCTGGGGCCAACGTCCTGACTTTC	CASLLGGLKGSGANVLTF
TRBV27	TRBJ2-5	NA	few	TGTGCCAGCAGTTGGACCTCTAGGAGACAAGAGACCCAGTACTTC	CASSWTSRRQETQYF
TRBV12-3/TRBV12-4	TRBJ2-3	NA	NA	TGTGCCAGCAGGCCAGACGCAGATACGCAGTATTTT	CASRPDADTQYF
TRBV6-5	TRBJ2-5	NA	NA	TGTGCCAGCAGTTCCGTCGACCAAGAGACCCAGTACTTC	CASSSVDQETQYF
TRBV5-6	TRBJ1-3	NA	NA	TGTGCCAGCAGCCGACAGGACGCTGGAAACACCATATATTTT	CASSRQDAGNTIYF
TRBV4-1	TRBJ2-2	NA	few	TGCGCCAGCAGCCCCAATGAGGGGGAGCTGTTTTTT	CASSPNEGELFF
TRBV7-9	TRBJ2-6	NA	NA	TGTGCCAGCAGCTTACCCTTAGGGGACCCGGGCTCTGGGGCCAACGTCCTGACTTTC	CASSLPLGDPGSGANVLTF